This T cell receptor (beta chain) was sequenced during a study of low-dose radiotherapy and immunotherapy resistance in tumors. This clonotype was picked up many times. cDNA synthesis used a TRAV/TRBV-specific primer set for both chains. The PCR that amplified TCRs ran for about 20 cycles, relying on a constant-region primer and a V-primer adapter. TCRdb re-called the reads through MiXCR, storing one row per CDR3 protein. The data show around 80,000 distinct CDR3 sequences, under 20% seen once. V dropped 0 bases and J dropped 5; count of bases not matched to a gene: 9. Looked up from germline, CDR1 is SGHRS and CDR2 is YFSETQ. The CDR3 loop spans 16 amino acids. Time point described: before trial treatment.

The sequencing used PBMCs, collected before treatment. The sequence was collected from a male donor with prostate cancer. This chain links TRBV5-1 with TRBJ2-7, with TRBD2 matching 9 bases. DNA of the CDR3: TGCGCCAGCAGCTTGGGGGCGGGGGGGCCGGTGGACGAGCAGTACTTC. It codes for CASSLGAGGPVDEQYF.